This T cell receptor beta chain was retrieved from a study of blood T cell repertoires in COVID-19. Trimming removed 3 bases from V and 7 bases from J; junction bases left unmatched: 6. Looked up from germline, CDR1 is GTSNPN and CDR2 is SVGIG (reference sequence). The CDR3 consists of 13 residues. Libraries were prepared by immunoSEQ multiplex PCR; TCRdb keeps only in-frame clonotypes and omits some of them. Counted here are around 100,000 clones, approximately 88% occurring once; the ten biggest clones make up over 8.5%. The TCR comes from a man of 80 years or more with acute or convalescent COVID-19. V usage is TRBV30 and J usage is TRBJ1-5; 7 bases fit TRBD1. Sequences were obtained from peripheral blood. CDR3 residues: CAWSLTGDQPQHF. The CDR3 DNA reads TGTGCCTGGAGCTTAACAGGGGACCAGCCCCAGCATTTT.